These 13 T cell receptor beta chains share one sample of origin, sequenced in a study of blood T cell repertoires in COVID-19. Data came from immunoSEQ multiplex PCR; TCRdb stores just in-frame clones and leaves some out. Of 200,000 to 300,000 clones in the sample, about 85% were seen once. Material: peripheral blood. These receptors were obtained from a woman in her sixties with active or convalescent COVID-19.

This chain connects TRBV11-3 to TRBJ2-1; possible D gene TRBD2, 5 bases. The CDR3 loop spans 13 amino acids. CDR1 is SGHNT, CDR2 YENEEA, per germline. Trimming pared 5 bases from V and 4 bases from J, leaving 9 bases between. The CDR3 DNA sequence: TGTGCCAGCAGCCGCCCGGGGTACAATGAGCAGTTCTTC. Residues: CASSRPGYNEQFF.

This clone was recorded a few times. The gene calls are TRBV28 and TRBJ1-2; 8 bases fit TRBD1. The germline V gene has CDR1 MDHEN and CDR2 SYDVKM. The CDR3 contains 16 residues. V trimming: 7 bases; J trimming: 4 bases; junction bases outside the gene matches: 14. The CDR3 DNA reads TGTGCCAGCACCCCGGGTGGACAGGGCCTACTCTATGGCTACACCTTC. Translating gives CASTPGGQGLLYGYTF.

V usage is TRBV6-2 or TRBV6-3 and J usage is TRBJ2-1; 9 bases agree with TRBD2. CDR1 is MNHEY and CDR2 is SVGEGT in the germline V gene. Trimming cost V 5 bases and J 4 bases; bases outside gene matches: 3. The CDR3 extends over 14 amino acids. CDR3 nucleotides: TGTGCCAGCAGTGGGACTAGCCGTTACAATGAGCAGTTCTTC. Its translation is CASSGTSRYNEQFF.

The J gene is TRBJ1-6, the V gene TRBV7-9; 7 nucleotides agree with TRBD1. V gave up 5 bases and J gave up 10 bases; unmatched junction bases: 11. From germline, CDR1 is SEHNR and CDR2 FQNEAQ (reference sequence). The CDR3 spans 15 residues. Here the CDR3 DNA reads TGTGCCAGCAGCAGATTGACAGGGACGGAATCACCCCTCCACTTT. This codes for CASSRLTGTESPLHF.

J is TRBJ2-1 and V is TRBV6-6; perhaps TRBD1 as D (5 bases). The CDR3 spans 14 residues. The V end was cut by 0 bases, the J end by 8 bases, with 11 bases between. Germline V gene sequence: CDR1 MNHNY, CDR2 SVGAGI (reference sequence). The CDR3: CASSYSPRVDEQFF. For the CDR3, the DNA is TGTGCCAGCAGTTACTCGCCCAGGGTCGATGAGCAGTTCTTC.

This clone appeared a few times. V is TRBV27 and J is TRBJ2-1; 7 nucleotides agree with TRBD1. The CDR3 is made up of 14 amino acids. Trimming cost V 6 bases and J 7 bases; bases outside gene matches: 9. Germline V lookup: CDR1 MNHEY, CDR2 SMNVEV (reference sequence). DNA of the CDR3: TGTGCCAGCAGCCCCCCGACAGGGCGTAATGAGCAGTTCTTC. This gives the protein CASSPPTGRNEQFF.

The CDR3: CASSGGDRDFYGYTF. CDR3 in DNA: TGTGCCAGCAGCGGAGGGGACAGGGACTTCTATGGCTACACCTTC. The chain couples TRBV7-2 to TRBJ1-2, with 9 bases fitting TRBD1. The V segment lost 5 bases and the J segment 4 bases; nucleotides outside the gene matches: 8. In germline, CDR1 is SGHTA, CDR2 FQGNSA. The length of the CDR3 is 15 residues.

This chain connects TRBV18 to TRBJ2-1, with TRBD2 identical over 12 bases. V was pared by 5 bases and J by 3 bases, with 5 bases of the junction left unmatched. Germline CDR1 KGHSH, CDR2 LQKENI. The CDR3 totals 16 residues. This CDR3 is CASSAPGLAGYNEQFF. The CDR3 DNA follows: TGTGCCAGCTCAGCTCCGGGACTAGCGGGCTACAATGAGCAGTTCTTC.

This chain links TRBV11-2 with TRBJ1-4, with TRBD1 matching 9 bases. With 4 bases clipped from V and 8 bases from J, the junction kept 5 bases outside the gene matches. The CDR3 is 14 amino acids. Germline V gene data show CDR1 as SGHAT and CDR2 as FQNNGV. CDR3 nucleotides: TGTGCCAGCAGCTACAGGGGGCTTGAGGAAAAACTGTTTTTT. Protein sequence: CASSYRGLEEKLFF.

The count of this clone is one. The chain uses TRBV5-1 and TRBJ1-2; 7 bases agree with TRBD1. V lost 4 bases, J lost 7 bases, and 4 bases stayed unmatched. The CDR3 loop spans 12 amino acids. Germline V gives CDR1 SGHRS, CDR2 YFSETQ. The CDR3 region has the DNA TGCGCCAGCAGCGAGGGACAGATTGGCTACACCTTC. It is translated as CASSEGQIGYTF.

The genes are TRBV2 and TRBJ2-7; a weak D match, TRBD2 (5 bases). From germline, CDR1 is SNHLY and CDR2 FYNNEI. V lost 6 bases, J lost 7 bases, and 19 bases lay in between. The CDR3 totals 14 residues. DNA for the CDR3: TGTGCCAGCAGGATCGAAAGAGACGGCGGGGAGCAGTACTTC. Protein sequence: CASRIERDGGEQYF.

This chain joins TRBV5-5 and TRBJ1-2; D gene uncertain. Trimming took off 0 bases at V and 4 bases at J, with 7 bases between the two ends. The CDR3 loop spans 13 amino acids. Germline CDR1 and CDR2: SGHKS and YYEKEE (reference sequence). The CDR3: CASSLEGSYGYTF. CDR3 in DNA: TGTGCCAGCAGCTTGGAAGGGAGCTATGGCTACACCTTC.

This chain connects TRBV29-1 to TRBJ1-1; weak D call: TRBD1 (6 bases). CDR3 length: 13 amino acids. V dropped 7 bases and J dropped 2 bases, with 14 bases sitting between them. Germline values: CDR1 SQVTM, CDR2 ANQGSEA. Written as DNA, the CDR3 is TGCAGCGCTCAACAGGGAAGAAACACTGAAGCTTTCTTT. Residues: CSAQQGRNTEAFF.